Listed below are T cell receptor beta chains from one sample, sequenced in a study of early T cells in non-severe SARS-CoV-2 infection. TCRdb fed the 5' RACE reads into MiXCR, producing one record per CDR3 protein. This sample has tens of thousands of distinct CDR3 sequences; over 11% occur once, and the top ten carry under 4%. Sequenced sample: whole blood. All receptors derive from an adult who was a healthcare worker with PCR-confirmed SARS-CoV-2 infection or an uninfected control (not recorded which). Each CDR3 is given with its conserved first and last residue. Each record gives: CDR3 DNA, CDR3 protein, clone size, D gene, J gene, V gene. The D gene is left open where the match is weak. Clone size appears in some rows only: once, few, many, or a class for an expanded clone.

TGTGCCAGCAGCCCCCTGGACTTACTAGCGGTACAAGAGACCCAGTACTTC | CASSPLDLLAVQETQYF | NA | TRBD2 | TRBJ2-5 | TRBV7-9
TGCAGCGTTGGGACGGAAGAGACCCAGTACTTC | CSVGTEETQYF | NA | NA | TRBJ2-5 | TRBV29-1
TGTGCCAGCAGCCAACAACAGGTGAACACTGAAGCTTTCTTT | CASSQQQVNTEAFF | few | NA | TRBJ1-1 | TRBV16
TGTGCCAGCAGCTTACTACTAGCGGCAAACAATGAGCAGTTCTTC | CASSLLLAANNEQFF | many | TRBD2 | TRBJ2-1 | TRBV11-3
TGTGCCAGCAGTGTTAGCGGCGTCTACGAGCAGTACTTC | CASSVSGVYEQYF | NA | NA | TRBJ2-7 | TRBV2
TGTGCCAGCAGAAAGTCTGGGGGCAACACCGGGGAGCTGTTTTTT | CASRKSGGNTGELFF | many | NA | TRBJ2-2 | TRBV6-5
TGCGCCAGCAGCCCCCGGCCTAGCACAGATACGCAGTATTTT | CASSPRPSTDTQYF | NA | NA | TRBJ2-3 | TRBV5-1
TGTGCCAGCAGCTGGGCTCCGAACACTGAAGCTTTCTTT | CASSWAPNTEAFF | many | NA | TRBJ1-1 | TRBV14
TGTGCCAGCACCACGGGCAGGGGGGGTATGAACACTGAAGCTTTCTTT | CASTTGRGGMNTEAFF | NA | TRBD1 | TRBJ1-1 | TRBV6-6
TGTGCCAGCAGCTACTCGACAGGCCACTACGAGCAGTACTTC | CASSYSTGHYEQYF | many | NA | TRBJ2-7 | TRBV7-9
TGTGCCAGCAGCTTAGTTTTCCGGAACACTGAAGCTTTCTTT | CASSLVFRNTEAFF | many | NA | TRBJ1-1 | TRBV11-2
TGCGCCAGCAGCCAAGACGGTACCTCCCGAGATACGCAGTATTTT | CASSQDGTSRDTQYF | many | NA | TRBJ2-3 | TRBV4-1
TGTGCCAGCAGGACGGTCCTCGAGAGTGAAGCTTTCTTT | CASRTVLESEAFF | NA | NA | TRBJ1-1 | TRBV27
TGTGCCAGCTCACCACCGATGGGGGATACGCAGTATTTT | CASSPPMGDTQYF | few | NA | TRBJ2-3 | TRBV18
TGTGCCAGCAGCCACCGAAGGGGGGCCACCACAGATACGCAGTATTTT | CASSHRRGATTDTQYF | NA | NA | TRBJ2-3 | TRBV7-2
TGCAGCGTTCCTGGGGGGAGAGATGGCTACACCTTC | CSVPGGRDGYTF | NA | NA | TRBJ1-2 | TRBV29-1
TGCGCCAGCAGCTTGGAGGCCTATGGCTACACCTTC | CASSLEAYGYTF | NA | NA | TRBJ1-2 | TRBV5-1
TGTGCCAGCAGCTTATCCAGGGAAGATGAGCAGTTCTTC | CASSLSREDEQFF | many | NA | TRBJ2-1 | TRBV7-3
TGCAGCGCCCTGGACGGGGTCACTGAGCAGTTCTTC | CSALDGVTEQFF | many | NA | TRBJ2-1 | TRBV29-1
TGTGCCAGCAGCTCTAAGATGGACGGCGGCACTGAAGCTTTCTTT | CASSSKMDGGTEAFF | few | NA | TRBJ1-1 | TRBV11-3
TGCGCCAGCATTGCCCTAGGGACCAATGAGCAGTTCTTC | CASIALGTNEQFF | NA | NA | TRBJ2-1 | TRBV4-1
TGCAGCGTTGAACGGCAGAACAATGAGCAGTTCTTC | CSVERQNNEQFF | NA | NA | TRBJ2-1 | TRBV29-1
TGTGCCAGCAGTTTACTAGCGAGAGAGGAGCAGTTCTTC | CASSLLAREEQFF | few | NA | TRBJ2-1 | TRBV12-3/TRBV12-4
TGTGCCGGCTCACCCGCCGGACTAGCGGGACTAGCCAAAAACATTCAGTACTTC | CAGSPAGLAGLAKNIQYF | few | TRBD2 | TRBJ2-4 | TRBV18
TGTGCCAGCAGCTTTAACAGGGATTACGAGCAGTACTTC | CASSFNRDYEQYF | many | NA | TRBJ2-7 | TRBV11-2
TGTGCCAGCAGCTTCAGGGGTACCGGGGAGCTGTTTTTT | CASSFRGTGELFF | NA | NA | TRBJ2-2 | TRBV7-6
TGCGCCAGCAGCCAAGGTGGACAGGGGGCGATAAACCAAGAGACCCAGTACTTC | CASSQGGQGAINQETQYF | many | TRBD1 | TRBJ2-5 | TRBV4-1
TGTGCCAGCAGCCAAGAAAGCCGATACCTTACGCAGTATTTT | CASSQESRYLTQYF | few | NA | TRBJ2-3 | TRBV3-1
TGCGCCAGCAGCCAAGATCTTCGCTCCTACGAGCAGTACTTC | CASSQDLRSYEQYF | NA | NA | TRBJ2-7 | TRBV4-1